This entry describes one T cell receptor (beta chain). What it binds is unknown. The PCR was carried out with 60 Vbeta primers and 13 Jbeta primers. Sequencing was performed with immunoSEQ multiplex PCR; in TCRdb, only in-frame clones are kept and a portion is missing. The data show more than 100,000 clones, about four fifths seen once. This CDR3 spans 13 amino acids. Germline trimming cut 4 bases from V and 4 bases from J; bases unmatched to any gene: 3. CDR1 and CDR2 from the germline V gene are MNHEY and SVGAGI. The data were taken from a study of cytomegalovirus exposure and HLA in healthy donors. Study observations and caveats: Per published accounts, TCR beta sequences correctly predicted the HLA-A and HLA-B alleles of most subjects. Using a false discovery rate of 0.05, a later analysis showed that approximately 18,000 TCR beta sequences were associated with HLA alleles.

Sequencing was done on a sample of PBMCs. The chain uses TRBV6-5 and TRBJ2-5; TRBD1 matches 7 bases. This clonotype was obtained from a male donor in good health and CMV-seronegative. In DNA, the CDR3 is TGTGCCAGCAGTTTAAACAGGGGAGAGACCCAGTACTTC. It translates to CASSLNRGETQYF.